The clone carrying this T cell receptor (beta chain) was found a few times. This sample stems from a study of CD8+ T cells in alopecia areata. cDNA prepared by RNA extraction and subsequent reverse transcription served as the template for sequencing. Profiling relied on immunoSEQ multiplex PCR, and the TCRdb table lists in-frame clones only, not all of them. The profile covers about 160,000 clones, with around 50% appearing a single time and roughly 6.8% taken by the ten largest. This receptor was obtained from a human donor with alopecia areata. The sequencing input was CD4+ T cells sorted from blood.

The CDR3 nucleotides are TGCAGCGTGGAAATTGACAGGGAGAACACCGGGGAGCTGTTTTTT. Translating it yields CSVEIDRENTGELFF. The chain links TRBV29-1 to TRBJ2-2; 7 nucleotides agree with TRBD1. This CDR3 is 15 amino acids long. The germline V gene encodes CDR1 SQVTM and CDR2 ANQGSEA. V was clipped by 6 bases and J by 1 base; unmatched bases: 8.